The clone carrying this T cell receptor (beta chain) was observed a single time. TCRdb's copy holds only in-frame clones and misses some; the assay was immunoSEQ multiplex PCR. The sample comprises about 67,000 clones, around 85% of which are singletons, and around 0.7% rests with the top ten. Between the trimmed V and J ends, which lost 2 bases and 7 bases, there was a span of 11 bases. The germline CDR1 and CDR2 sequences are SGHTA and FQGNSA. This CDR3 is built from 14 residues. This sample was taken from a study of OX40 agonist ivuxolimab in advanced cancers. Overall study: Patients treated during dose escalation were battling hepatocellular carcinoma, melanoma, renal cell or head and neck cancer.

The receptor's source is an adult with an advanced solid tumor such as melanoma, head and neck, liver or kidney cancer. The chain couples TRBV7-2 to TRBJ1-4; D not resolved. The sample here was CD4+ or CD8+ T cells sorted from blood, taken in a trial of the OX40 agonist ivuxolimab. The CDR3 spells CASSLSAVIEKLFF. The CDR3 DNA reads as TGTGCCAGCAGCTTAAGTGCGGTCATTGAAAAACTGTTTTTT.